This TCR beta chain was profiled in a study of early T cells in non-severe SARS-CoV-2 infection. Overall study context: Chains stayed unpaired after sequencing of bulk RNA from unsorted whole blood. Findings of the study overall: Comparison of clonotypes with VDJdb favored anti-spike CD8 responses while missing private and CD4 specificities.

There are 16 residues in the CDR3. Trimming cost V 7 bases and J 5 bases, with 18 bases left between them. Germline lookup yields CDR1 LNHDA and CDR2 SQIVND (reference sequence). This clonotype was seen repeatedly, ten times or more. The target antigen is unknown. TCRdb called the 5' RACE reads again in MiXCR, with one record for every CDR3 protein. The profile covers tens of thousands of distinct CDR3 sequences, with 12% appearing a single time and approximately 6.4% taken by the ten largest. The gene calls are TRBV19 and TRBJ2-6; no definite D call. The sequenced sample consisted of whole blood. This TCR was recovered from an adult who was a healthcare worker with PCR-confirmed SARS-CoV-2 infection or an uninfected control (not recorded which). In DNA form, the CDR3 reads TGTGCCAGTACCCCAGACAACACGATCTGGGCCAACGTCCTGACTTTC. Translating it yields CASTPDNTIWANVLTF.